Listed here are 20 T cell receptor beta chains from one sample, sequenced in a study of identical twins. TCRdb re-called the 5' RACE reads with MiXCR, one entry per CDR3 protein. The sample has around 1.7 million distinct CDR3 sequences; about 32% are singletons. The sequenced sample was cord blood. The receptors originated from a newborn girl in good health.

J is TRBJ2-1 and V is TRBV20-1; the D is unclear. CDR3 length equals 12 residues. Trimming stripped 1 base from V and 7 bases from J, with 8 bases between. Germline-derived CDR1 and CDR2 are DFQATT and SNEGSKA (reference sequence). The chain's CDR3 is CSARVNQNEQFF. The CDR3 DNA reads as TGCAGTGCTAGAGTAAACCAGAATGAGCAGTTCTTC.

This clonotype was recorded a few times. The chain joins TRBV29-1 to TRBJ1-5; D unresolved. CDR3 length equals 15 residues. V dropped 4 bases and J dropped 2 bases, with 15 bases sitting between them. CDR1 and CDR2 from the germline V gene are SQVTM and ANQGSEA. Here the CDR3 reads CSVAPEGSGNQPQHF. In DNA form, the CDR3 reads TGCAGCGTTGCCCCGGAGGGTTCCGGCAATCAGCCCCAGCATTTT.

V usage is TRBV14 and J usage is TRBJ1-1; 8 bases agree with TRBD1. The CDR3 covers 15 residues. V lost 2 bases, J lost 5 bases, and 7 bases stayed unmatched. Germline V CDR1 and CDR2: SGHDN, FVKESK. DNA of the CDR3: TGTGCCAGCAGCCAAACGCAGGGGGCGGGTACTGAAGCTTTCTTT. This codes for CASSQTQGAGTEAFF. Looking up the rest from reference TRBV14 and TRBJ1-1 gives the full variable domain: EAGVTQFPSHSVIEKGQTVTLRCDPISGHDNLYWYRRVMGKEIKFLLHFVKESKQDESGMPNNRFLAERTGGTYSTLKVQPAELEDSGVYFCASSQTQGAGTEAFFGQGTRLTVV.

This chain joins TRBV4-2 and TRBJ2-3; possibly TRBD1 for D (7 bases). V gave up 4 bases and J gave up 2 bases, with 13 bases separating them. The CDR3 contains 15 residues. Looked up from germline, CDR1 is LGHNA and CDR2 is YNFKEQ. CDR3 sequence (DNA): TGTGCCAGCAGCCCGAACAGGGGACTCACAGATACGCAGTATTTT. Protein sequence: CASSPNRGLTDTQYF.

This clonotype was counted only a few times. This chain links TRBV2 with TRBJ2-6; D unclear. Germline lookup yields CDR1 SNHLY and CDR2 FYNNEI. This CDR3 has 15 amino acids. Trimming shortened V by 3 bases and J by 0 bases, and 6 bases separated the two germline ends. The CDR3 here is CASSDHRSGANVLTF. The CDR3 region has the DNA TGTGCCAGCAGTGATCATCGCTCTGGGGCCAACGTCCTGACTTTC.

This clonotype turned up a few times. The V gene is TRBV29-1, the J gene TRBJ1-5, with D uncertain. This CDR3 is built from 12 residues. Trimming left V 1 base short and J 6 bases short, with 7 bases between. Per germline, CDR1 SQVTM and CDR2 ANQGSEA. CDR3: CSVEVNGQPQHF. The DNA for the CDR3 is TGCAGCGTTGAAGTCAATGGTCAGCCCCAGCATTTT.

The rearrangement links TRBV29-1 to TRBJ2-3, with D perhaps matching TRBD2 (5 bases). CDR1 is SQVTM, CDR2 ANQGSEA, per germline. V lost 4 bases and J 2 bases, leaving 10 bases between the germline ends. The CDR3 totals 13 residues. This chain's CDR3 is CSVGKRDTDTQYF. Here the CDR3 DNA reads TGCAGCGTTGGGAAACGGGACACAGATACGCAGTATTTT.

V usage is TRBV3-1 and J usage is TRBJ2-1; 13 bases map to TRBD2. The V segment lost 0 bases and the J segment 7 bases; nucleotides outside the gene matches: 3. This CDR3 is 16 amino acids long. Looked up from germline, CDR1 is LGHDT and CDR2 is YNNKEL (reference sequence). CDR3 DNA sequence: TGTGCCAGCAGCCAAGATCTGGGACTAGCGGGGAATGAGCAGTTCTTC. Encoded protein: CASSQDLGLAGNEQFF.

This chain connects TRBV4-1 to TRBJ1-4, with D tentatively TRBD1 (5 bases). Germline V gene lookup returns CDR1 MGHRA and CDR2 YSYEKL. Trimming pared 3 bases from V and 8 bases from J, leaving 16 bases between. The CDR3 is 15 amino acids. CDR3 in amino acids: CASSQAGVIGEKLFF. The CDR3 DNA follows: TGCGCCAGCAGCCAGGCGGGGGTAATAGGAGAAAAACTGTTTTTT.

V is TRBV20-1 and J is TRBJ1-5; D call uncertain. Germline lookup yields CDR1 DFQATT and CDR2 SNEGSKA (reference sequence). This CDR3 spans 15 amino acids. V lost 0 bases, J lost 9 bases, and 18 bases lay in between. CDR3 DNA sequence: TGCAGTGCTAGAGATACCCCTGACACCCTTGGGCCCCAGCATTTT. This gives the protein CSARDTPDTLGPQHF.

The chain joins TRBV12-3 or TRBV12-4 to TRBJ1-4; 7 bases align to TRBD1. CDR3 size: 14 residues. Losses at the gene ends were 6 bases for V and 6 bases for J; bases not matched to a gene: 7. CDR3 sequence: CASSPGQRYEKLFF. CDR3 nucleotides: TGTGCCAGCAGCCCGGGACAGAGGTATGAAAAACTGTTTTTT.

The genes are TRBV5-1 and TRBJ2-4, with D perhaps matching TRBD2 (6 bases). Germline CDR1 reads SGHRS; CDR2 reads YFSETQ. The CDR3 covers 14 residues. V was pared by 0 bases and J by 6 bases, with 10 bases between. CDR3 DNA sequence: TGCGCCAGCAGCTTGGAGGCGGGAACAAACATTCAGTACTTC. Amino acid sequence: CASSLEAGTNIQYF.

This CDR3 is CASSLIGAWQGDTDTQYF. CDR3 sequence (DNA): TGTGCCAGCAGTTTAATAGGGGCTTGGCAGGGGGACACAGATACGCAGTATTTT. The rearrangement uses TRBV27 and TRBJ2-3; 7 bases agree with TRBD1. The J segment lost 2 bases and the V segment lost 2 bases, leaving 13 bases of the junction unmatched. Germline CDR1 reads MNHEY; CDR2 reads SMNVEV (reference sequence). This CDR3 comprises 18 residues.

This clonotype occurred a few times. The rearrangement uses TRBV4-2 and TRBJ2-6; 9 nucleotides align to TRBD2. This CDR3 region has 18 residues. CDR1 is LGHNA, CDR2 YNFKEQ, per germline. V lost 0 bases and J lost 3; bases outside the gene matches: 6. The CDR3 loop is CASSQDPAGGNGANVLTF. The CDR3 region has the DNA TGTGCCAGCAGCCAAGACCCCGCGGGGGGGAATGGGGCCAACGTCCTGACTTTC.

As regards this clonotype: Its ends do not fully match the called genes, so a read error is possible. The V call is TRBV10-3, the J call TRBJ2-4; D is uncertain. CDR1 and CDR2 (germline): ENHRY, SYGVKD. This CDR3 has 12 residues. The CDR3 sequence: CAVSGVATLLYF. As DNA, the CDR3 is TGTGCCGTCAGTGGTGTCGCGACACTCCTGTACTTC.

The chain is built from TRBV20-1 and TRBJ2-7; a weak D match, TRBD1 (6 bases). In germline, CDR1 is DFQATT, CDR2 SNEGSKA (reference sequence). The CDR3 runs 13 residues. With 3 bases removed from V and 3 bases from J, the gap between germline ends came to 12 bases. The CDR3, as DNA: TGCAGTGCTAGGAACAGGGCCCACTACGAGCAGTACTTC. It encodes CSARNRAHYEQYF.

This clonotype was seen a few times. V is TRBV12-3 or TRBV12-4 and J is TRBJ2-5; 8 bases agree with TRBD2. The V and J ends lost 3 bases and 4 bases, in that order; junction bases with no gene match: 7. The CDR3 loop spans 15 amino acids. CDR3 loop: CASSFGGGVRETQYF. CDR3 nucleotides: TGTGCCAGCAGTTTCGGGGGGGGAGTGAGAGAGACCCAGTACTTC.

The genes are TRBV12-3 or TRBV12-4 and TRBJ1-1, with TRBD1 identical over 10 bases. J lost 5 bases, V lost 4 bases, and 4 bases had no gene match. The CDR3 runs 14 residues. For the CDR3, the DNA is TGTGCCAGCAGTTGGGGGACAGGGGTGACTGAAGCTTTCTTT. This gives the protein CASSWGTGVTEAFF.

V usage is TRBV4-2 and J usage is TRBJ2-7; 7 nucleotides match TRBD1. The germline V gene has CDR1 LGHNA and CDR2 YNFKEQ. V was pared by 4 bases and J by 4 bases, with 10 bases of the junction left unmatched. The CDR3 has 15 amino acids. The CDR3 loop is CASSRPGTDFYEQYF. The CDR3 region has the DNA TGTGCCAGCAGCCGACCCGGGACAGATTTTTACGAGCAGTACTTC.

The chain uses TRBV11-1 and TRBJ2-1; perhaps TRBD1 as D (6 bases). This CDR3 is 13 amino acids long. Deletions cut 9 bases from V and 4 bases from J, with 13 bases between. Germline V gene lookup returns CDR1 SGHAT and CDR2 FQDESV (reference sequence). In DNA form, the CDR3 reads TGTGCCAGGAGCCTACAGGGTTACAATGAGCAGTTCTTC. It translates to CARSLQGYNEQFF.